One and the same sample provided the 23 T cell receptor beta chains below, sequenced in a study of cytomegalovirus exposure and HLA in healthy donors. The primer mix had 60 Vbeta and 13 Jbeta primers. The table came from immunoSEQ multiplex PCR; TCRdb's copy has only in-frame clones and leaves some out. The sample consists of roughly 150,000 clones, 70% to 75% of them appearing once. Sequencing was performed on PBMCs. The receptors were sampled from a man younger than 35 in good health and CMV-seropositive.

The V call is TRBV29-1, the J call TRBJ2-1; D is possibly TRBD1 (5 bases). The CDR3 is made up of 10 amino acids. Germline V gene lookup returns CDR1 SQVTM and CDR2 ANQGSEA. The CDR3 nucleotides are TGCAGAGCAGGGAACAATGAGCAGTTCTTC. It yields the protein CRAGNNEQFF.

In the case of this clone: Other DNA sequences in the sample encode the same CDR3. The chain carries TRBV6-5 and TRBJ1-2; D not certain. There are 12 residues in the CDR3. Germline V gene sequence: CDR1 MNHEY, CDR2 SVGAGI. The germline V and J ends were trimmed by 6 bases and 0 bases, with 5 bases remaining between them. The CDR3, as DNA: TGTGCCAGCAGACGAGCTAACTATGGCTACACCTTC. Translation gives CASRRANYGYTF.

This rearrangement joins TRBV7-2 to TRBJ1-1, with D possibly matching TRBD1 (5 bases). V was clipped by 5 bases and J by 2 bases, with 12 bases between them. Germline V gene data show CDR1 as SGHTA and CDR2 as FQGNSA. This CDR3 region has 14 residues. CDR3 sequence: CASSPQGANTEAFF. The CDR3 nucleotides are TGTGCCAGCAGCCCGCAGGGTGCAAACACTGAAGCTTTCTTT.

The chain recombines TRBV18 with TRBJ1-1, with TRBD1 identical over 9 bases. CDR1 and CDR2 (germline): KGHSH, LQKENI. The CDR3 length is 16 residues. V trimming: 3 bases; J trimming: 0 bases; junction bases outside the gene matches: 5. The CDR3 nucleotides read TGTGCCAGCTCACCCCTGACAGGGGGTTTGAACACTGAAGCTTTCTTT. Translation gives CASSPLTGGLNTEAFF. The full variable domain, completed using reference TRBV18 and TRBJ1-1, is NAGVMQNPRHLVRRRGQEARLRCSPMKGHSHVYWYRQLPEEGLKFMVYLQKENIIDESGMPKERFSAEFPKEGPSILRIQQVVRGDSAAYFCASSPLTGGLNTEAFFGQGTRLTVV.

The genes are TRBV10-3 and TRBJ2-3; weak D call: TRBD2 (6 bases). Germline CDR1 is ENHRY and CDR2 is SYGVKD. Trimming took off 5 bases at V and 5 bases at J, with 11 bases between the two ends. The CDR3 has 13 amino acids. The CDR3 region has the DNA TGTGCCATCAGTCGTCCCGGGGGAGATACGCAGTATTTT. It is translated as CAISRPGGDTQYF.

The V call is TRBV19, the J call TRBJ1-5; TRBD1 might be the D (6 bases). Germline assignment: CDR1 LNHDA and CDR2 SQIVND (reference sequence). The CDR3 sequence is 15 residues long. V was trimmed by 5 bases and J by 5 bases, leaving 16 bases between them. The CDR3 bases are TGTGCCAGTAGTGACAGCGGGGACATCTATCAGCCCCAGCATTTT. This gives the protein CASSDSGDIYQPQHF.

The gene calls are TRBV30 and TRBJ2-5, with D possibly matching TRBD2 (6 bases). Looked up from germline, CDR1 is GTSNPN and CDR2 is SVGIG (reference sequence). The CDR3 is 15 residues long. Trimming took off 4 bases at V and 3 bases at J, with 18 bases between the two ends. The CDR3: CAWMEWGGVEETQYF. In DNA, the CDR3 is TGTGCCTGGATGGAGTGGGGCGGGGTCGAAGAGACCCAGTACTTC.

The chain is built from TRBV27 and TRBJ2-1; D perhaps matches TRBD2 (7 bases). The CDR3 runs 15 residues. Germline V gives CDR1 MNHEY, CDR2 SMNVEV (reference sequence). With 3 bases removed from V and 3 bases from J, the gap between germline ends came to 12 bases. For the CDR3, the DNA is TGTGCCAGCAGTTTTGGGGGGGGGCACTACAATGAGCAGTTCTTC. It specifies CASSFGGGHYNEQFF.

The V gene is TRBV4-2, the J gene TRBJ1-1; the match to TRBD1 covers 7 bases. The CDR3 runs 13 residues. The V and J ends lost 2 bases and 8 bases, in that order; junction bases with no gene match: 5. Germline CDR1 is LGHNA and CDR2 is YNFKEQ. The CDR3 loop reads CASSQRGLREAFF. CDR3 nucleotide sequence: TGTGCCAGCAGCCAAAGGGGGCTAAGGGAAGCTTTCTTT.

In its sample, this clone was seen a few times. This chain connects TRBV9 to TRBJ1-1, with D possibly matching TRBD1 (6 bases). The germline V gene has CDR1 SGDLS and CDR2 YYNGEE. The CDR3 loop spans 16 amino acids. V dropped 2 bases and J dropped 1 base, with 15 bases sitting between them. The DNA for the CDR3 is TGTGCCAGCAGCGTCTTCCCCGGGACACAGAACACTGAAGCTTTCTTT. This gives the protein CASSVFPGTQNTEAFF.

The CDR3 nucleotides are TGTGCCACCTCGGCAGGGCCAGTTAGCAATCAGCCCCAGCATTTT. It encodes CATSAGPVSNQPQHF. V gene TRBV27 combines with J gene TRBJ1-5; tentative D call: TRBD1 (5 bases). The CDR3 has 15 amino acids. Germline CDR1 MNHEY, CDR2 SMNVEV (reference sequence). The ends were cut back, 10 bases at V and 0 bases at J, with 16 bases in the middle.

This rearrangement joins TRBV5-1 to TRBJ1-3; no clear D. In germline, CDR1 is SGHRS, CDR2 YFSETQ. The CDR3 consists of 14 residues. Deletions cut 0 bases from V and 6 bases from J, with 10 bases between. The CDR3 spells CASSLGEDENTIYF. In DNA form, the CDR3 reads TGCGCCAGCAGCTTGGGGGAGGATGAAAACACCATATATTTT.

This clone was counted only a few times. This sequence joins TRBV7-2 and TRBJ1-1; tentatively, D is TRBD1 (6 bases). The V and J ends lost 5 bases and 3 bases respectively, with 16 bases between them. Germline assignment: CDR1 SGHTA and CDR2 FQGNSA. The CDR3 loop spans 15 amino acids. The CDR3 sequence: CASSLRRRGDTEAFF. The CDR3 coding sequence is TGTGCCAGCAGCCTAAGACGCAGGGGTGACACTGAAGCTTTCTTT.

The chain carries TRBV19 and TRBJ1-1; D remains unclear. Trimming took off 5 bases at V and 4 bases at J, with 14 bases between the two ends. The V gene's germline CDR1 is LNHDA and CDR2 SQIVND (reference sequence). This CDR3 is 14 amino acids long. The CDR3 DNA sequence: TGTGCCAGTAGTTACCGGGAGGGAGGCACTGAAGCTTTCTTT. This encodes CASSYREGGTEAFF.

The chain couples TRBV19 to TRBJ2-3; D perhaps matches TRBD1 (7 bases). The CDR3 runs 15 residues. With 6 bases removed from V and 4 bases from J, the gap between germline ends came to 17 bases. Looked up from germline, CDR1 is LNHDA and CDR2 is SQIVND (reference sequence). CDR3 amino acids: CASSRQGRGPDTQYF. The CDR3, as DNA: TGTGCCAGTAGCCGACAGGGACGGGGGCCAGATACGCAGTATTTT.

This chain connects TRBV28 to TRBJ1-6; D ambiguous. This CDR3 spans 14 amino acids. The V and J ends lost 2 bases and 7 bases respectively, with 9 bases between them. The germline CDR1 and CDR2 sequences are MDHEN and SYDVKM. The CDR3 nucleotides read TGTGCCAGCAGTTTACGGGGAGGGAATTCACCCCTCCACTTT. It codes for CASSLRGGNSPLHF.

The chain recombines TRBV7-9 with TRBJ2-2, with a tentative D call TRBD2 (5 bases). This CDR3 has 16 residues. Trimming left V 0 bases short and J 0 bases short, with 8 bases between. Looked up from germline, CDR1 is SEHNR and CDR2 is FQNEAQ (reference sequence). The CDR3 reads CASSLAELANTGELFF. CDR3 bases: TGTGCCAGCAGCTTAGCGGAACTAGCGAACACCGGGGAGCTGTTTTTT.

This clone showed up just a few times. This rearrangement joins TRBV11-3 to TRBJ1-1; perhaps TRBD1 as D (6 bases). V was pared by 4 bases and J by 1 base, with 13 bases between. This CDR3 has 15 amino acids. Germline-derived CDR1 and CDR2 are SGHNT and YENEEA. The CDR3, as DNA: TGTGCCAGCAGCTCCTCCGGGACAACGAACACTGAAGCTTTCTTT. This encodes CASSSSGTTNTEAFF.

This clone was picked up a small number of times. The CDR3 DNA reads TGTGCCAGCAGCGCGGGGGGAGACAGCCTCCTCGTC. The encoded protein is CASSAGGDSLLV. V and J are TRBV2 and TRBJ2-7; 8 bases are a match to TRBD2. This CDR3 region has 12 residues. Germline V gene data show CDR1 as SNHLY and CDR2 as FYNNEI.

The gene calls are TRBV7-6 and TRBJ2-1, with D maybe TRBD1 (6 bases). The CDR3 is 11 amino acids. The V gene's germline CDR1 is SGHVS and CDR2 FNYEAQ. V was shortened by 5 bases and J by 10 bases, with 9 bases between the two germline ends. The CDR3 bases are TGTGCCAGCAGCGACGGACAGGAGCAGTTCTTC. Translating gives CASSDGQEQFF.

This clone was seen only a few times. CDR3 sequence: CASSLGQISTDTQYF. Here the CDR3 DNA reads TGCGCCAGCAGCTTGGGACAGATTAGCACAGATACGCAGTATTTT. This chain joins TRBV5-1 and TRBJ2-3, with D possibly being TRBD1 (5 bases). The CDR3 is 15 amino acids. The germline gives CDR1 SGHRS, CDR2 YFSETQ. V was shortened by 0 bases and J by 0 bases, with 8 bases between the two germline ends.

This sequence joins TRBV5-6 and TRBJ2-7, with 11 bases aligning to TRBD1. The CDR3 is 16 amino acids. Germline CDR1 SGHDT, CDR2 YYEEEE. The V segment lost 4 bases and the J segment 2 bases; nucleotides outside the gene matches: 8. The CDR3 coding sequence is TGTGCCAGCAGCCCTCTGAGGGACAGGGGGACCTACGAGCAGTACGTC. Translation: CASSPLRDRGTYEQYV.

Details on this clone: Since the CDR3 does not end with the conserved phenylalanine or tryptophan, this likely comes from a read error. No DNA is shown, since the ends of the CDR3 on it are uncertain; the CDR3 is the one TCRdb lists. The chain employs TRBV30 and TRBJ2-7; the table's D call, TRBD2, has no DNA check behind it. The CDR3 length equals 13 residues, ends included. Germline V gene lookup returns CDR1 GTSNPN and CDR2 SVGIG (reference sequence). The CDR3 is CAWSPSRSSGIQI.